Below are 2 T cell receptor beta chains sequenced from a single sample in a study of Graves' ophthalmopathy and Graves' hyperthyroidism. Amplified material comprised TCR beta CDR3 regions derived from RNA transcripts. The authors performed first-round RT-PCR with HTBI primers and then a second-round multiplex PCR. Via MiXCR, TCRdb re-called the multiplex PCR reads, giving one row per CDR3 protein. The table includes a few hundred thousand distinct CDR3 sequences, about a sixth detected once. The sequencing sample was made of peripheral blood. Every receptor here comes from an adult woman with stable Graves' hyperthyroidism.

This clonotype was counted ten times or more. This sequence joins TRBV7-2 and TRBJ2-7, with 7 nucleotides matching TRBD2. Germline V gives CDR1 SGHTA, CDR2 FQGNSA. The CDR3 length is 16 residues. Trimming removed 0 bases from V and 2 bases from J; junction bases left unmatched: 7. CDR3 in amino acids: CASSLAGGTAPYEQYF. Written as DNA, the CDR3 is TGTGCCAGCAGCTTAGCGGGGGGGACTGCTCCCTACGAGCAGTACTTC.

Many counts were recorded for this clonotype. The chain recombines TRBV12-5 with TRBJ2-5; TRBD2 is a possible D gene (6 bases). The ends were cut back, 0 bases at V and 10 bases at J, with 15 bases in the middle. The length of the CDR3 is 14 residues. Germline CDR1 is LGHNT and CDR2 is FRNRAP. CDR3 sequence reads: CASGLVSGGRRQYF. CDR3 DNA sequence: TGTGCTAGTGGTTTGGTATCCGGGGGTCGGCGCCAGTACTTC.